This T cell receptor beta chain came from a study of Graves' ophthalmopathy and Graves' hyperthyroidism. This clonotype was seen at least ten times. RNA transcripts were the template, and TCR beta CDR3 regions were amplified from them. HTBI primers primed a first-round RT-PCR, and a second-round multiplex PCR followed. TCRdb analysed the multiplex PCR reads with MiXCR anew, one entry per CDR3 protein. This sample has roughly 350,000 distinct CDR3 sequences, with about 17% found just once. Trimming took 2 bases from V and 5 from J, leaving 9 bases between them. Germline V gene lookup returns CDR1 MGHRA and CDR2 YSYEKL. The CDR3 covers 13 residues.

This clonotype originated in an adult woman with stable Graves' hyperthyroidism. Sequencing was carried out using peripheral blood. The chain has TRBV4-1 and TRBJ2-5, with D hard to call. The CDR3 DNA sequence: TGCGCCAGCAGCCAATTAAGTGGGGAGACCCAGTACTTC. This codes for CASSQLSGETQYF.